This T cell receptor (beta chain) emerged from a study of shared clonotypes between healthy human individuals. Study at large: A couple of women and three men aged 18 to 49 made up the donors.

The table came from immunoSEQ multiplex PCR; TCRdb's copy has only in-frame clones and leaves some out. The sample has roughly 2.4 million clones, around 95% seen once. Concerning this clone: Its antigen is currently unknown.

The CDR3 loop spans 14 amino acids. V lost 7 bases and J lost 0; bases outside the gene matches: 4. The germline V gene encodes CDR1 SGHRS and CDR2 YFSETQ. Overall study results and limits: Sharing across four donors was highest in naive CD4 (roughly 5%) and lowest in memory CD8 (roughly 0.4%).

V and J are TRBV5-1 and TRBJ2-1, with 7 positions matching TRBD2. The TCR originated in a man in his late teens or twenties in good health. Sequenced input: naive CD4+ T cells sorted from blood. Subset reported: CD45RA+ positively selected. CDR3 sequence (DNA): TGCGCCAGCCACGGCGGGAGCTCCTACAATGAGCAGTTCTTC. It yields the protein CASHGGSSYNEQFF.